One sample yielded the 14 T cell receptor beta chains listed below, sequenced in a study of CD8 T cells in ankylosing spondylitis. Via MiXCR, TCRdb re-called the 5' RACE reads, giving one row per CDR3 protein. The sample records approximately 110,000 distinct CDR3 sequences, less than 25% being singletons. The specimen was synovial fluid, either unsorted or a sorted T cell fraction (not recorded which). The receptors come from a male donor with ankylosing spondylitis.

This clonotype was seen more than once but under ten times. Here the CDR3 DNA reads TGTGCCAGCGGAAGGGTATTGGACAATGAGCAGTTCTTC. Its protein is CASGRVLDNEQFF. The chain employs TRBV27 and TRBJ2-1; D remains ambiguous. The CDR3 has 13 residues. V lost 8 bases to trimming and J lost 5 bases, with 13 bases between them. The germline V gene encodes CDR1 MNHEY and CDR2 SMNVEV (reference sequence).

In this sample, this clonotype turned up a few times. The chain links TRBV20-1 to TRBJ2-1, with D tentatively TRBD2 (5 bases). Germline V lookup: CDR1 DFQATT, CDR2 SNEGSKA (reference sequence). The CDR3 is made up of 13 amino acids. The germline V and J ends were trimmed by 7 bases and 10 bases, with 20 bases remaining between them. For the CDR3, the DNA is TGCAGTGGTATAGAGGGCGGGCGCTCAGAGCAGTTCTTC. Its translation: CSGIEGGRSEQFF.

This chain connects TRBV5-1 to TRBJ1-1, with unresolved D. The CDR3 contains 14 residues. Per germline, CDR1 SGHRS and CDR2 YFSETQ. V lost 3 bases and J lost 1, with 10 bases in between. The CDR3: CASSYEHRNTEAFF. DNA for the CDR3: TGCGCCAGCAGCTATGAACACAGGAACACTGAAGCTTTCTTT.

The chain carries TRBV20-1 and TRBJ2-7; D not certain. Between the trimmed V and J ends, which lost 6 bases and 0 bases, there was a span of 12 bases. This CDR3 comprises 13 residues. Germline V gives CDR1 DFQATT, CDR2 SNEGSKA (reference sequence). CDR3 nucleotide sequence: TGCAGTGCCCTAACACCCGACTCCTACGAGCAGTACTTC. As protein: CSALTPDSYEQYF.

The sample holds a few counts of this clonotype. The chain links TRBV19 to TRBJ2-3; D may be TRBD2 (6 bases). V lost 7 bases, J lost 10 bases, and 18 bases lay in between. Germline V gene data show CDR1 as LNHDA and CDR2 as SQIVND (reference sequence). The CDR3 has 13 residues. The CDR3 region is CASNDGSALAQYF. CDR3 sequence (DNA): TGTGCCAGTAATGACGGGAGCGCCCTCGCGCAGTATTTT.

The chain joins TRBV3-1 to TRBJ1-2; TRBD1 matches 9 bases. Germline assignment: CDR1 LGHDT and CDR2 YNNKEL (reference sequence). The J segment lost 7 bases and the V segment lost 8 bases, leaving 8 bases of the junction unmatched. CDR3 size: 13 residues. CDR3 nucleotide sequence: TGTGCCAGCGCGGACAGGGGAGTTGGTGGCTACACCTTC. Translating it yields CASADRGVGGYTF. Drawing the rest from reference TRBV3-1 and TRBJ1-2, the complete variable domain is DTAVSQTPKYLVTQMGNDKSIKCEQNLGHDTMYWYKQDSKKFLKIMFSYNNKELIINETVPNRFSPKSPDKAHLNLHINSLELGDSAVYFCASADRGVGGYTFGSGTRLTVV.

This clonotype was observed a handful of times. The chain has TRBV4-1 and TRBJ1-6; D is possibly TRBD1 (5 bases). Germline values: CDR1 MGHRA, CDR2 YSYEKL. Trimming pared 4 bases from V and 9 bases from J, leaving 19 bases between. The length of the CDR3 is 16 residues. In DNA, the CDR3 is TGCGCCAGCAGCCTACGCTGGGGCAGGGAAGGTTCACCCCTCCACTTT. It is translated as CASSLRWGREGSPLHF.

In its sample, this clonotype was seen a few times. J is TRBJ2-7 and V is TRBV12-3 or TRBV12-4; D may match TRBD1 or TRBD2 (5 bases each). This CDR3 spans 16 amino acids. V shed 5 bases and J shed 0 bases, with 17 bases lying between them. CDR3: CASSLQAAGSSYEQYF. In DNA, the CDR3 is TGTGCCAGCAGTCTTCAGGCGGCAGGGAGCTCCTACGAGCAGTACTTC.

There are a few counts of this clonotype. J is TRBJ2-2 and V is TRBV6-1, with TRBD2 matching over 7 bases. The CDR3 is made up of 15 amino acids. J gave up 4 bases and V 7 bases, and 9 bases lay outside the gene matches. Germline loops: CDR1 MNHNS, CDR2 SASEGT. The CDR3 DNA sequence: TGTGCCAGCAACCCTCTAGCGGAGCTCACCGGGGAGCTGTTTTTT. Encoded protein: CASNPLAELTGELFF.

This clonotype was detected many times. The V and J genes are TRBV5-1 and TRBJ2-3, with a weak D call TRBD2 (6 bases). Germline V gives CDR1 SGHRS, CDR2 YFSETQ. Trimming shortened V by 5 bases and J by 4 bases, and 14 bases separated the two germline ends. This CDR3 is built from 14 residues. The CDR3 loop is CASSRLGVADTQYF. CDR3 in DNA: TGCGCCAGCAGTCGACTAGGTGTAGCAGATACGCAGTATTTT.

The chain links TRBV29-1 to TRBJ1-2, with a tentative D call TRBD1 (5 bases). V was cut by 3 bases and J by 4 bases, with 21 bases left in between. Germline values: CDR1 SQVTM, CDR2 ANQGSEA. The CDR3 has 16 amino acids. CDR3 sequence (DNA): TGCAGCGTTGATATTGGAACAGGAGGGCGGAGCTATGGCTACACCTTC. Amino acids: CSVDIGTGGRSYGYTF.

The chain employs TRBV7-2 and TRBJ2-7; D not resolved. CDR3 length: 13 residues. The germline V gene has CDR1 SGHTA and CDR2 FQGNSA. Trimming took off 5 bases at V and 3 bases at J, with 11 bases between the two ends. CDR3 DNA sequence: TGTGCCAGCAGCCCAGGACCCCACTACGAGCAGTACTTC. This codes for CASSPGPHYEQYF.

The J gene is TRBJ1-3, the V gene TRBV5-1; TRBD1 matches at 8 bases. The CDR3 is made up of 16 amino acids. In germline, CDR1 is SGHRS, CDR2 YFSETQ. V dropped 3 bases and J dropped 0; count of bases not matched to a gene: 5. In DNA, the CDR3 is TGCGCCAGCAGCTCGGGACAGGCGATCTCTGGAAACACCATATATTTT. Its protein product is CASSSGQAISGNTIYF.

The chain couples TRBV24-1 to TRBJ1-1; D is uncertain. CDR3 length: 11 residues. CDR1 and CDR2 from the germline V gene are KGHDR and SFDVKD. The ends were cut back, 3 bases at V and 12 bases at J, with 10 bases in the middle. The DNA for the CDR3 is TGTGCCACCAGTGATCGCCGGGATTCTTTCTTT. This codes for CATSDRRDSFF.